Below, 8 T cell receptor beta chains from the same sample are listed, as sequenced in a study of glioma-infiltrating T cells. Amplification of TCR alpha and beta CDR3 regions from RNA used iRepertoire nested multiplex PCR. A single record per CDR3 protein comes from TCRdb applying MiXCR to the multiplex PCR reads. The sample consists of around 97,000 distinct CDR3 sequences, about 30% of them appearing once. Specimen: glioma tissue, nonneoplastic brain tissue, or PBMCs (not recorded which). These receptors came from a human donor with low-grade glioma or glioblastoma, undergoing nonglioma brain surgery, or in good health (not recorded which).

This clonotype was detected once. This CDR3 is missing its conserved last phenylalanine or tryptophan, likely due to a read error. The chain recombines TRBV7-8 with TRBJ2-1; D ambiguous. With 6 bases removed from V and 6 bases from J, the gap between germline ends came to 18 bases. There are 15 residues in the CDR3. CDR1 and CDR2 (germline): SGHVS, FQNEAQ. The CDR3 bases are TGTGCCAGCAGAGTGGACCCCCAGGTGGTCAATGAGCAGTTCCTC. This sequence encodes CASRVDPQVVNEQFL.

This sequence joins TRBV7-9 and TRBJ2-5; 10 bases are a match to TRBD2. The ends lost 4 bases at V and 5 bases at J; junction bases unmatched: 13. From germline, CDR1 is SEHNR and CDR2 FQNEAQ (reference sequence). This CDR3 has 17 amino acids. The CDR3 here is CASSYGSGGLRGETQYF. The CDR3 DNA follows: TGTGCCAGCAGCTATGGTAGCGGGGGGCTTCGGGGTGAGACCCAGTACTTC.

The table lists this clonotype with many counts. The V call is TRBV20-1, the J call TRBJ2-5; D is possibly TRBD1 (5 bases). Germline assignment: CDR1 DFQATT and CDR2 SNEGSKA (reference sequence). This CDR3 comprises 13 residues. V was shortened by 6 bases and J by 4 bases, with 15 bases between the two germline ends. CDR3 amino acids: CSAGLGATETQYF. CDR3 DNA sequence: TGCAGTGCAGGCCTTGGGGCAACAGAGACCCAGTACTTC.

Regarding this clonotype: Possible read error: a much larger clone is one base away. This chain connects TRBV7-9 to TRBJ2-1; TRBD2 matches 12 bases. This CDR3 contains 15 residues. Germline V gene sequence: CDR1 SEHNR, CDR2 FQNEAQ (reference sequence). Here the CDR3 reads CAGSLVTSGGNEQFF. CDR3 nucleotide sequence: TGTGCCGGCAGCTTAGTGACTAGCGGGGGAAATGAGCAGTTCTTC.

The chain links TRBV12-3 or TRBV12-4 to TRBJ2-7; TRBD1 matches 8 bases. The CDR3 length is 15 residues. J was trimmed by 2 bases and V by 3 bases; bases with no gene match: 6. The CDR3 nucleotides are TGTGCCAGCAGTTTGCGTCAGGGGGCGGCCTACGAGCAGTACTTC. Protein product: CASSLRQGAAYEQYF.

This clonotype occurred a few times. V usage is TRBV4-3 and J usage is TRBJ1-6; D unresolved. The germline V and J ends were trimmed by 0 bases and 8 bases, with 11 bases remaining between them. CDR1 and CDR2 (germline): LGHNA, YSLEER. The CDR3 is made up of 15 amino acids. The CDR3 spells CASSQDLMGYSPLHF. The CDR3 DNA is TGCGCCAGCAGCCAAGACCTCATGGGGTATTCACCCCTCCACTTT.

This clonotype occurred many times. The chain combines TRBV28 with TRBJ2-5; 7 bases are a match to TRBD2. J was trimmed by 5 bases and V by 6 bases; bases with no gene match: 9. Germline V gene lookup returns CDR1 MDHEN and CDR2 SYDVKM. The CDR3 is 14 residues long. The CDR3 DNA follows: TGTGCCAGCAGCCTAGTGATTAGCGGGGAGACCCAGTACTTC. Protein sequence: CASSLVISGETQYF.

V is TRBV7-9 and J is TRBJ1-2; D is unresolved. The CDR3 loop spans 16 amino acids. Germline lookup yields CDR1 SEHNR and CDR2 FQNEAQ (reference sequence). V gave up 0 bases and J gave up 7 bases, with 18 bases separating them. In nucleotides, the CDR3 is TGTGCCAGCAGCTTAGCGGCCCTCCCTTTGGCGCCTGGCTACACCTTC. Protein sequence: CASSLAALPLAPGYTF.